The 10 T cell receptor beta chains below come from one sample, sequenced in a study of regulatory T cells in long-lasting Graves disease. Time point of the sample: newly diagnosed GD, antithyroid drugs for less than 3 months. The authors made the TCR library using RNA they extracted from PBMCs. In building TCR beta libraries, iRepertoire HTBI primers were used together with Arm-PCR of CDR3 regions. Via MiXCR, TCRdb re-called the multiplex PCR reads, giving one row per CDR3 protein. The repertoire holds about 220,000 distinct CDR3 sequences, with about 17% as singletons. The sequences come from peripheral blood mononuclear cells (PBMCs), collected at new diagnosis, from a patient treated with antithyroid drugs. Receptors originate from a female donor with Graves disease.

This clonotype was seen repeatedly, ten times or more. The chain joins TRBV29-1 to TRBJ2-1; TRBD2 aligns across 8 bases. The CDR3 runs 13 residues. The germline V gene encodes CDR1 SQVTM and CDR2 ANQGSEA. Unmatched junction bases numbered 4, after V lost 4 bases and J lost 5 bases. The DNA for the CDR3 is TGCAGCGTTGTAAGAGCGGGGGACAATGAGCAGTTCTTC. This translates into CSVVRAGDNEQFF.

The table lists this clonotype with a few counts. The chain joins TRBV14 to TRBJ2-7, with D possibly TRBD2 on 5 matching bases. CDR1 is SGHDN, CDR2 FVKESK, per germline. The CDR3 is 16 residues long. The V end lost 1 base, the J end lost 2 bases, and 15 bases lay between the germline ends. The CDR3, as DNA: TGTGCCAGCAGCCAAGGTCTAGCCGCCAACGCCTACGAGCAGTACTTC. It yields the protein CASSQGLAANAYEQYF.

Many counts were recorded for this clonotype. The V call is TRBV12-3 or TRBV12-4, the J call TRBJ1-1; D call uncertain. Between the trimmed V and J ends, which lost 6 bases and 3 bases, there was a span of 11 bases. This CDR3 is built from 13 residues. The CDR3, as DNA: TGTGCCAGCAGGCCCCTAAGGTACACTGAAGCTTTCTTT. Protein: CASRPLRYTEAFF.

The chain joins TRBV12-3 or TRBV12-4 to TRBJ1-2; TRBD1 matches at 7 bases. The length of the CDR3 is 12 residues. With 5 bases clipped from V and 13 bases from J, the junction kept 10 bases outside the gene matches. The DNA of the CDR3 is TGTGCCAGCAGTCCCGGGACAGCCTCCGTCACCTTC. It specifies CASSPGTASVTF.

This clonotype is termed medium-sized. The chain employs TRBV29-1 and TRBJ2-7; 16 bases agree with TRBD2. CDR3 length: 18 residues. Germline V gene lookup returns CDR1 SQVTM and CDR2 ANQGSEA. V lost 0 bases, J lost 6 bases, and 11 bases stayed unmatched. CDR3 sequence (DNA): TGCAGCGTTGAAGACCCGGGACTAGCGGGAGGGAACCAGGCCGAGCAGTACTTC. Translated: CSVEDPGLAGGNQAEQYF.

This rearrangement joins TRBV19 to TRBJ2-4; TRBD1 might be the D (5 bases). V was shortened by 0 bases and J by 8 bases, with 17 bases between the two germline ends. This CDR3 spans 16 amino acids. CDR1 LNHDA and CDR2 SQIVND come from the germline V gene (reference sequence). CDR3 protein: CASSIDQGLGLDIQYF. The DNA for the CDR3 is TGTGCCAGTAGTATAGATCAGGGCTTGGGATTGGACATTCAGTACTTC.

Many counts were recorded for this clonotype. This chain uses TRBV10-3 with TRBJ1-1; no reliable D call. The V gene lost 1 base and the J gene lost 6 bases, with 12 bases spanning the gap. The CDR3 runs to 14 residues. The germline CDR1 and CDR2 sequences are ENHRY and SYGVKD. CDR3 nucleotide sequence: TGTGCCATCAGTGAGTTCGAGTCGCAACCTGAAGCTTTCTTT. Amino acids: CAISEFESQPEAFF.

This clonotype was counted ten times or more. The genes are TRBV19 and TRBJ2-1; D ambiguous. The V end lost 5 bases, the J end lost 5 bases, and 13 bases lay between the germline ends. Germline assignment: CDR1 LNHDA and CDR2 SQIVND (reference sequence). This CDR3 contains 14 residues. CDR3 loop: CASSPGRGDNEQFF. For the CDR3, the DNA is TGTGCCAGTAGTCCTGGACGCGGTGACAATGAGCAGTTCTTC.

As regards this clonotype: A single base is all that separates this from a far larger clone, so a read error is likely. The chain couples TRBV11-2 to TRBJ2-7; possibly TRBD2 for D (5 bases). The germline V gene encodes CDR1 SGHAT and CDR2 FQNNGV. The CDR3 consists of 13 residues. In DNA, the CDR3 is TGCGCCAGCAGCCTCTCTAGGAGGACCGAGCAGTACTTC. Translation gives CASSLSRRTEQYF.

This clonotype was counted ten times or more. CDR3 region: CASSFWHGSYNEQFF. CDR3 nucleotides: TGTGCCAGCAGCTTTTGGCATGGGTCCTACAATGAGCAGTTCTTC. The J gene is TRBJ2-1, the V gene TRBV7-3; D gene unclear. The V gene lost 3 bases and the J gene lost 1 base, with 10 bases spanning the gap. Germline V gene data show CDR1 as SGHTA and CDR2 as FQGTGA. The CDR3 length is 15 residues.